This T cell receptor beta chain was captured by sequencing in a study of technical replicates of blood from a handful of donors. Only in-frame clones appear in the TCRdb table, and some are missing; sequencing was by immunoSEQ multiplex PCR. The top ten clones hold about 0.4% of a sample with some 70,000 clones, roughly 92% of them seen once. This CDR3 is 17 amino acids long. Germline CDR1 is GTSNPN and CDR2 is SVGIG (reference sequence). Trimming took 3 bases from V and 1 from J; bases not matched to a gene: 10. The sequence derives from a human donor in good health. The sample comprised T cells isolated from PBMCs. The chain has TRBV30 and TRBJ1-4; 8 bases are a match to TRBD1. The CDR3 DNA is TGTGCCTGGAGAGACGCCCCTGGACAGGGAACTAATGAAAAACTGTTTTTT. It is translated as CAWRDAPGQGTNEKLFF.